These 17 T cell receptor beta chains share one sample of origin, sequenced in a study of T cells in Graves' hyperthyroidism and ophthalmopathy. TCR beta CDR3 sequences were amplified from RNA transcripts. Using the HTBI primer set, a first-round RT-PCR was run on the TCR CDR3. From the multiplex PCR reads, TCRdb called clonotypes with MiXCR, one entry per CDR3 protein. The profile shows about 400,000 distinct CDR3 sequences, approximately 14% of them singletons. Sequencing input: blood. The origin of the receptors is a woman aged 18-29 years with Graves' hyperthyroidism.

At least ten counts were recorded for this clonotype. The genes are TRBV12-3 or TRBV12-4 and TRBJ1-5; 8 bases are shared with TRBD1. Germline trimming cut 1 base from V and 9 bases from J; bases unmatched to any gene: 8. The CDR3 contains 15 residues. The CDR3 sequence: CASSLESQGARPQHF. The CDR3, as DNA: TGTGCCAGCAGTTTAGAATCCCAGGGGGCGAGGCCCCAGCATTTT.

This clonotype was seen many times. The chain joins TRBV3-1 to TRBJ2-5; D is possibly TRBD2 (5 bases). V was cut by 3 bases and J by 1 base, with 15 bases left in between. This CDR3 has 16 residues. The germline V gene encodes CDR1 LGHDT and CDR2 YNNKEL (reference sequence). Here the CDR3 DNA reads TGTGCCAGCAGCCACCCTCCCGGGAAGGTCCAAGAGACCCAGTACTTC. It codes for CASSHPPGKVQETQYF.

For this clonotype: One base away lies a much larger clone, so this may be a sequencing read error. The chain combines TRBV11-1 with TRBJ1-2; D is possibly TRBD1 (6 bases). CDR1 is SGHAT, CDR2 FQDESV, per germline (reference sequence). V lost 2 bases to trimming and J lost 7 bases, with 14 bases between them. This CDR3 comprises 14 residues. The CDR3 loop reads CASSLTGSAGGYTF. The CDR3 DNA reads as TGTGCCAGCAGCTTAACAGGGAGCGCCGGTGGCTACACCTTC.

This clonotype came up a few times. The chain combines TRBV6-2 or TRBV6-3 with TRBJ2-2, with unresolved D. The germline V gene encodes CDR1 MNHEY and CDR2 SVGEGT. V lost 2 bases and J 2 bases, leaving 12 bases between the germline ends. This CDR3 contains 16 residues. The CDR3 reads CASSYPRTTNTGELFF. Here the CDR3 DNA reads TGTGCCAGCAGTTACCCGAGGACCACAAACACCGGGGAGCTGTTTTTT.

The sample holds many counts of this clonotype. This chain connects TRBV3-1 to TRBJ2-7; possibly TRBD1 for D (5 bases). Germline loops: CDR1 LGHDT, CDR2 YNNKEL (reference sequence). The CDR3 spans 13 residues. Trimming stripped 1 base from V and 3 bases from J, with 7 bases between. The CDR3 bases are TGTGCCAGCAGCCAAGGCAGGGTCTACGAGCAGTACTTC. This sequence encodes CASSQGRVYEQYF.

V gene TRBV28 combines with J gene TRBJ1-5; D perhaps matches TRBD1 (6 bases). V was cut by 3 bases and J by 3 bases, with 12 bases left in between. Germline V gene sequence: CDR1 MDHEN, CDR2 SYDVKM. The length of the CDR3 is 15 residues. For the CDR3, the DNA is TGTGCCAGCAGTTTCCTCCGGGACAACAATCAGCCCCAGCATTTT. It codes for CASSFLRDNNQPQHF.

With respect to this clonotype: Relative to the germline gene, one junction end is altered; a read error may explain this. The chain links TRBV4-1 to TRBJ1-3; 7 nucleotides align to TRBD1. The CDR3 contains 20 residues. In germline, CDR1 is MGHRA, CDR2 YSYEKL. The CDR3 region has the DNA TGCGCCAACAGCCCTGCGACAGGGTTCCACCGGCAATACTCTGGAAACACCATATATTTT. It translates to CANSPATGFHRQYSGNTIYF.

The rearrangement links TRBV6-4 to TRBJ2-3, with a possible D match to TRBD2 (5 bases). The CDR3 covers 17 residues. Germline V gene data show CDR1 as MRHNA and CDR2 as SNTAGT. Between the trimmed V and J ends, which lost 11 bases and 3 bases, there was a span of 27 bases. CDR3 protein: CAGPLAKNRRLTDTQYF. The CDR3 DNA sequence: TGTGCCGGACCTTTAGCGAAGAACCGGAGGCTTACAGATACGCAGTATTTT.

There are many counts of this clonotype. The chain couples TRBV24-1 to TRBJ1-5; 8 positions agree with TRBD1. The CDR3 is 20 residues long. V lost 1 base and J lost 0; bases outside the gene matches: 13. Germline CDR1 is KGHDR and CDR2 is SFDVKD. CDR3 region: CATSDLIRLRQGISNQPQHF. The DNA for the CDR3 is TGTGCCACCAGTGATTTAATAAGGCTAAGACAGGGGATTAGCAATCAGCCCCAGCATTTT.

This clonotype was counted many times. V is TRBV12-3 or TRBV12-4 and J is TRBJ1-5; perhaps TRBD1 as D (5 bases). Trimming took 6 bases from V and 3 from J, leaving 15 bases between them. The CDR3 is made up of 15 amino acids. CDR3 residues: CASSHRDLINQPQHF. The CDR3 DNA follows: TGTGCCAGCAGCCACCGGGACTTGATCAATCAGCCCCAGCATTTT.

This clonotype was recorded at least ten times. J is TRBJ2-7 and V is TRBV2; 8 bases agree with TRBD2. The CDR3 extends over 14 amino acids. Per germline, CDR1 SNHLY and CDR2 FYNNEI. V shed 1 base, J shed 6 bases, and the junction held 5 bases outside the gene matches. The CDR3 protein is CASSEVRGGLEQYF. CDR3 nucleotide sequence: TGTGCCAGCAGTGAAGTCCGGGGGGGCCTCGAGCAGTACTTC.

This clonotype turned up a few times. This may arise from a read error, as a much more abundant clone is one base away. The V call is TRBV12-3 or TRBV12-4, the J call TRBJ2-2, with 9 bases aligning to TRBD1. The ends lost 8 bases at V and 4 bases at J; junction bases unmatched: 8. CDR3 length: 15 amino acids. In DNA, the CDR3 is TGTGCCAGCGGGCCGGACAGGGGAGTCACCGGGGAGCTGTTTTTT. Translated: CASGPDRGVTGELFF.

V gene TRBV6-1 combines with J gene TRBJ1-1, with no clear D. V dropped 5 bases and J dropped 1 base, with 8 bases sitting between them. The CDR3 covers 13 residues. Germline CDR1 MNHNS, CDR2 SASEGT. CDR3 bases: TGTGCCAGCAGTACCATCGCGAACACTGAAGCTTTCTTT. Translating it yields CASSTIANTEAFF.

In its sample, this clonotype was seen many times. This chain links TRBV18 with TRBJ2-3, with a weak D call TRBD2 (6 bases). CDR1 and CDR2 from the germline V gene are KGHSH and LQKENI. The CDR3 spans 15 residues. Between the trimmed V and J ends, which lost 2 bases and 3 bases, there was a span of 12 bases. The CDR3 DNA is TGTGCCAGCTCACCAGGAGCCGGGGGAACAGATACGCAGTATTTT. Encoded protein: CASSPGAGGTDTQYF. Variable domain in full (rest from reference TRBV18 and TRBJ2-3): NAGVMQNPRHLVRRRGQEARLRCSPMKGHSHVYWYRQLPEEGLKFMVYLQKENIIDESGMPKERFSAEFPKEGPSILRIQQVVRGDSAAYFCASSPGAGGTDTQYFGPGTRLTVL.

For this clonotype: This may be a read error, as it is one base from a much larger clone. The V gene is TRBV6-9, the J gene TRBJ1-4, with 7 bases lining up with TRBD1. The CDR3 loop spans 14 amino acids. The germline gives CDR1 MNHGY, CDR2 SVAAGI. CDR3 amino acids: CAGSYRGSNEKLFF. DNA of the CDR3: TGTGCCGGCAGTTACAGGGGCAGTAATGAAAAACTGTTTTTT.

This clonotype was seen a handful of times. V usage is TRBV4-1 and J usage is TRBJ1-1; no clear D gene. V lost 1 base to trimming and J lost 4 bases, with 16 bases between them. The CDR3 covers 16 residues. Germline V lookup: CDR1 MGHRA, CDR2 YSYEKL. CDR3 region: CASSQVGKSSSTEAFF. The CDR3 DNA reads TGCGCCAGCAGCCAAGTGGGGAAAAGTTCGAGCACTGAAGCTTTCTTT.

In this sample, this clonotype turned up a few times. The rearrangement joins TRBV18 to TRBJ2-7; perhaps TRBD2 as D (5 bases). Germline V lookup: CDR1 KGHSH, CDR2 LQKENI. Trimming removed 3 bases from V and 6 bases from J, with 15 bases in between. The CDR3 contains 14 residues. The CDR3 loop reads CASSPLEGGGEQYF. CDR3 nucleotides: TGTGCCAGCTCACCGCTCGAGGGTGGTGGCGAGCAGTACTTC.